Below, one T cell receptor (beta chain) is given with its context. TCRdb analysed the reads with MiXCR anew, one entry per CDR3 protein. The sample holds 740,000 or so distinct CDR3 sequences, under 40% seen once. This sample was taken from a study of T cell repertoires in cytomegalovirus infection. V gave up 7 bases and J gave up 7 bases; unmatched junction bases: 14. The CDR3 extends over 15 amino acids. Germline-derived CDR1 and CDR2 are SGHVS and FNYEAQ. This clonotype was obtained from a human donor in good health (CMV status not recorded). Some clones in this sample may be carry-over from other donors' samples. The V and J genes are TRBV7-6 and TRBJ2-7, with 9 bases identical to TRBD1. Sequences were obtained from PBMCs. The CDR3 here is CASTKDRGPSWEQYF. The CDR3 nucleotides read TGTGCCAGCACCAAGGACAGGGGCCCGTCGTGGGAGCAGTACTTC.